Presented here are 16 T cell receptor beta chains from one specimen sequenced in a study of CD8 T cells in Susac syndrome. Reverse transcription of roughly 0.5 to 1 ug RNA used random hexamers. MiXCR was run by TCRdb on the immunoSEQ multiplex PCR reads, yielding one entry per CDR3 protein. The sample shows roughly 140,000 distinct CDR3 sequences, over 85% of them seen only once. The sample consisted of CD8+ T cells from PBMCs. The receptors originated from a human donor in good health.

CDR3 sequence: CSAGQGLSTEAFF. For the CDR3, the DNA is TGCAGCGCCGGACAGGGGTTGAGCACTGAAGCTTTCTTT. The chain employs TRBV29-1 and TRBJ1-1; the match to TRBD1 covers 9 bases. Per germline, CDR1 SQVTM and CDR2 ANQGSEA. The V segment lost 7 bases and the J segment 4 bases; nucleotides outside the gene matches: 7. This CDR3 has 13 amino acids. Combining the CDR3 with reference TRBV29-1 and TRBJ1-1 gives the whole variable domain SAVISQKPSRDICQRGTSLTIQCQVDSQVTMMFWYRQQPGQSLTLIATANQGSEATYESGFVIDKFPISRPNLTFSTLTVSNMSPEDSSIYLCSAGQGLSTEAFFGQGTRLTVV.

CDR3 in amino acids: CSVSTGSDEQFF. CDR3 coding DNA: TGCAGCGTATCGACAGGGTCTGATGAGCAGTTCTTC. The V and J genes are TRBV29-1 and TRBJ2-1; 7 nucleotides match TRBD1. Trimming removed 6 bases from V and 8 bases from J; junction bases left unmatched: 7. The CDR3 has 12 amino acids. CDR1 is SQVTM, CDR2 ANQGSEA, per germline.

The rearrangement joins TRBV9 to TRBJ2-2, with D possibly matching TRBD2 (6 bases). The CDR3 has 12 residues. The germline V and J ends were trimmed by 4 bases and 8 bases, with 9 bases remaining between them. Germline loops: CDR1 SGDLS, CDR2 YYNGEE. CDR3 in DNA: TGTGCCAGCAGCATACGGGAGGGGGAGCTGTTTTTT. Encoded protein: CASSIREGELFF.

The rearrangement uses TRBV28 and TRBJ2-2; D uncertain. Germline CDR1 is MDHEN and CDR2 is SYDVKM. Trimming took off 3 bases at V and 5 bases at J, with 4 bases between the two ends. This CDR3 comprises 12 residues. Here the CDR3 DNA reads TGTGCCAGCAGTTTCATAACCGGGGAGCTGTTTTTT. Its translation: CASSFITGELFF.

The genes are TRBV29-1 and TRBJ2-1; TRBD1 aligns across 7 bases. CDR1 is SQVTM and CDR2 is ANQGSEA in the germline V gene. The V segment lost 8 bases and the J segment 7 bases; nucleotides outside the gene matches: 8. The CDR3 has 12 amino acids. CDR3 sequence reads: CSIRQGQNEQFF. The CDR3 DNA reads TGCAGCATAAGACAGGGACAGAATGAGCAGTTCTTC.

As concerns this clonotype: One end of the junction is discordant with germline, which a read error may explain. The chain carries TRBV5-6 and TRBJ2-1, with 7 bases aligning to TRBD2. The CDR3 covers 16 residues. Germline CDR1 and CDR2: SGHDT and YYEEEE. CDR3 in DNA: TGTGCCAGCAACTTGGAGGCTAGCGGTAATTACAATGAGCAGTTCTTC. Amino acid sequence: CASNLEASGNYNEQFF.

The J gene is TRBJ1-2, the V gene TRBV28, with D perhaps TRBD1 (5 bases). V lost 5 bases, J lost 5 bases, and 12 bases lay in between. This CDR3 comprises 13 residues. CDR1 is MDHEN, CDR2 SYDVKM, per germline. This CDR3 is CASSIDSLYGYTF. CDR3 nucleotide sequence: TGTGCCAGCAGTATCGACAGCCTATATGGCTACACCTTC.

This chain joins TRBV7-8 and TRBJ2-3; TRBD1 matches at 12 bases. V gave up 2 bases and J gave up 4 bases; unmatched junction bases: 7. The CDR3 runs 17 residues. Germline values: CDR1 SGHVS, CDR2 FQNEAQ. The CDR3 nucleotides read TGTGCCAGCAGCTTACCGAGGGACAGGGGGCGTTCAGATACGCAGTATTTT. The encoded protein is CASSLPRDRGRSDTQYF.

The chain couples TRBV9 to TRBJ2-3; D uncertain. In germline, CDR1 is SGDLS, CDR2 YYNGEE. Trimming took off 4 bases at V and 8 bases at J, with 11 bases between the two ends. The CDR3 totals 12 residues. The DNA for the CDR3 is TGTGCCAGCAGCCAACCCCGTGCTACGCAGTATTTT. Translation: CASSQPRATQYF.

This chain connects TRBV6-5 to TRBJ1-2, with D tentatively TRBD1 (6 bases). Germline V gives CDR1 MNHEY, CDR2 SVGAGI. The CDR3 length is 17 residues. V dropped 4 bases and J dropped 5 bases, with 23 bases sitting between them. CDR3 in amino acids: CASSSGDLLSGKYGYTF. The CDR3 DNA is TGTGCCAGCAGTTCAGGGGACCTACTCTCAGGGAAATATGGCTACACCTTC.

The chain combines TRBV5-1 with TRBJ2-2; 8 bases agree with TRBD2. CDR3 length: 14 residues. From germline, CDR1 is SGHRS and CDR2 YFSETQ. V was clipped by 3 bases and J by 7 bases; unmatched bases: 5. The CDR3 loop reads CASSSGLDNGELFF. As DNA, the CDR3 is TGCGCCAGCAGCTCGGGACTAGATAACGGGGAGCTGTTTTTT.

This chain uses TRBV7-9 with TRBJ2-5, with D uncertain. V was clipped by 6 bases and J by 0 bases, with 8 bases between them. Germline CDR1 reads SEHNR; CDR2 reads FQNEAQ (reference sequence). This CDR3 spans 13 amino acids. The CDR3 here is CASRRRYQETQYF. DNA of the CDR3: TGTGCCAGCAGAAGACGGTACCAAGAGACCCAGTACTTC.

The genes are TRBV19 and TRBJ2-1; weak D call: TRBD2 (5 bases). Germline CDR1 is LNHDA and CDR2 is SQIVND (reference sequence). V gave up 3 bases and J gave up 9 bases, with 12 bases separating them. This CDR3 is built from 13 residues. The CDR3 nucleotides read TGTGCCAGTAGTATCGTTAGCGAGGGTGAGCAGTTCTTC. This sequence encodes CASSIVSEGEQFF.

V is TRBV5-1 and J is TRBJ2-5; D is perhaps TRBD2 (5 bases). V was pared by 6 bases and J by 2 bases, with 11 bases between. The germline CDR1 and CDR2 sequences are SGHRS and YFSETQ. CDR3 length equals 13 residues. DNA for the CDR3: TGCGCCAGCAACAAGCGGAATCAAGAGACCCAGTACTTC. Its translation: CASNKRNQETQYF. The variable domain in full, completed from reference TRBV5-1 and TRBJ2-5, reads KAGVTQTPRYLIKTRGQQVTLSCSPISGHRSVSWYQQTPGQGLQFLFEYFSETQRNKGNFPGRFSGRQFSNSRSEMNVSTLELGDSALYLCASNKRNQETQYFGPGTRLLVL.

The chain combines TRBV9 with TRBJ2-1, with D perhaps TRBD2 (5 bases). CDR1 and CDR2 from the germline V gene are SGDLS and YYNGEE. This CDR3 contains 14 residues. V was cut by 1 base and J by 8 bases, with 13 bases left in between. The CDR3 loop reads CASSVSGGADEQFF. Written as DNA, the CDR3 is TGTGCCAGCAGCGTATCGGGCGGAGCGGATGAGCAGTTCTTC.

The chain carries TRBV16 and TRBJ1-5; TRBD1 matches at 8 bases. Per germline, CDR1 KGHSY and CDR2 FQNENV. The ends lost 2 bases at V and 3 bases at J; junction bases unmatched: 6. The CDR3 runs 16 residues. The CDR3 DNA is TGTGCCAGCAGCCAACGGCAGGGGGCCTTCAATCAGCCCCAGCATTTT. Its translation is CASSQRQGAFNQPQHF.